The present T cell receptor (beta chain) was sequenced within a study of immune characterization of retroperitoneal liposarcoma. The CDR3 totals 12 residues. TCRdb redid the calling of the PCR reads with MiXCR, one entry per CDR3 protein. The sample lists 10,000 or so distinct CDR3 sequences, about 30% occurring once. Sequenced sample: tumor tissue. The chain uses TRBV12-3 or TRBV12-4 and TRBJ2-1; 8 bases agree with TRBD1. TRBJ2-7 explains the end of the DNA better; the J call may be wrong. The TCR comes from a male donor with retroperitoneal liposarcoma. This chain's CDR3 is CASSLIGTGQYF. DNA of the CDR3: TGTGCCAGCAGTTTAATTGGGACAGGGCAGTACTTC.